The rows below give T cell receptor beta chains drawn from one sample of a study of regulatory T cells in long-lasting Graves disease. TCRdb re-called the multiplex PCR reads through MiXCR, storing one row per CDR3 protein. The profile shows 530,000 or so distinct CDR3 sequences, 15% to 20% of them singletons. These data also formed part of another study, on T cells in Graves' hyperthyroidism and ophthalmopathy.

The sequencing here drew on peripheral blood mononuclear cells (PBMCs), taken at new diagnosis, from a patient treated with antithyroid drugs. Source of these receptors: a man younger than 35 with Graves disease. Each CDR3 is given with its conserved first and last residue. D genes are given only for firm matches. Clone sizes are given selectively: once, few, many, or a class where the clone is expanded.

D: -
size: -
V: TRBV20-1
J: TRBJ1-2
DNA: TGCAGTGCTAAGGCCCCGGCAGGGGACCTTACTAACTATGGCTACACCTTC
CDR3: CSAKAPAGDLTNYGYTF

D: TRBD1
size: -
V: TRBV18
J: TRBJ1-1
DNA: TGTGCCAGCTCACCGGGACAGGACACTGAAGCTTTCTTT
CDR3: CASSPGQDTEAFF

D: -
size: -
V: TRBV18
J: TRBJ2-7
DNA: TGTACCAGCTCACCCATGGGCGACGAGCAGTACTTC
CDR3: CTSSPMGDEQYF

D: -
size: many
V: TRBV9
J: TRBJ1-1
DNA: TGTGCCAGCAGCGTAGGAGGGAGCACTGAAGCTTTCTTT
CDR3: CASSVGGSTEAFF

D: TRBD2
size: few
V: TRBV7-9
J: TRBJ2-5
DNA: TGTGCCAGCAGCTTAGGGACTAGCGGGAGAAGATTGGGAAAGACCCAGTACTTC
CDR3: CASSLGTSGRRLGKTQYF

D: TRBD1
size: many
V: TRBV2
J: TRBJ2-3
DNA: TGTGCCAGCAGCGTCAGGGGGCGGGATACGCAGTATTTT
CDR3: CASSVRGRDTQYF

D: TRBD2
size: -
V: TRBV6-2/TRBV6-3
J: TRBJ2-5
DNA: TGTGCCAGCAGTTATAGCGGGAGGGAGTTCTTC
CDR3: CASSYSGREFF

D: -
size: many
V: TRBV5-1
J: TRBJ2-7
DNA: TGCGCCAGCAGCTTGTCCATGGCGGCTGGGAGGGAGCAGTACTTC
CDR3: CASSLSMAAGREQYF

D: -
size: many
V: TRBV19
J: TRBJ1-1
DNA: TGTGCCAGTAGTATCAAGGGGAGAAGGATGAACACTGAAGCTTTCTTT
CDR3: CASSIKGRRMNTEAFF

D: -
size: many
V: TRBV7-3
J: TRBJ2-5
DNA: TGTGCCAGCAGCTTAATTGGGGGGATGGAGACCCAGTACTTC
CDR3: CASSLIGGMETQYF

D: -
size: few
V: TRBV7-2
J: TRBJ2-1
DNA: TGTGCCAGCAGCTTGACTAGGACTAATGAGCAGTTCTTC
CDR3: CASSLTRTNEQFF

D: -
size: many
V: TRBV7-9
J: TRBJ2-3
DNA: TGTGCCAGCAGCTCAGTCCGAGATACGCAGTATTTT
CDR3: CASSSVRDTQYF

D: -
size: -
V: TRBV4-1
J: TRBJ1-1
DNA: TGCGCCAGCAGCCTTAAAAGAGCCTGGGTACGCACTGAAGCTTTCTTT
CDR3: CASSLKRAWVRTEAFF

D: -
size: many
V: TRBV27
J: TRBJ1-1
DNA: TGTGCCAGCAGTTTATCGGGCCTAGGGATCTCTGAAGCTTTCTTT
CDR3: CASSLSGLGISEAFF

D: TRBD1
size: many
V: TRBV28
J: TRBJ1-4
DNA: TGTGCCAGCAGCCTGGGCGGGACAGGGCTTAAAAAACTGTTTTTT
CDR3: CASSLGGTGLKKLFF

D: -
size: -
V: TRBV20-1
J: TRBJ2-1
DNA: TGCAGTGCTAGAGGGAAGGGCAAATCCTACAATGAGCAGTTCTTC
CDR3: CSARGKGKSYNEQFF

D: -
size: many
V: TRBV30
J: TRBJ2-7
DNA: TGTGCCTGGAGTCTGAGCCCCTACGAGCAGTACTTC
CDR3: CAWSLSPYEQYF

D: -
size: few
V: TRBV5-5
J: TRBJ2-1
DNA: TGTGCCAGCAGTTTATCCCCCTCCAATTTCTACAATGAGCAGTTCTTC
CDR3: CASSLSPSNFYNEQFF

D: TRBD1
size: -
V: TRBV24-1
J: TRBJ2-2
DNA: TGTGCCACCAGTAGCCAACAGGGGGTTGCCGGGGAGCTGTTTTTT
CDR3: CATSSQQGVAGELFF

D: -
size: few
V: TRBV20-1
J: TRBJ2-5
DNA: TGCAGTGCTAGAGAACTGGACGGGAGAGAGACCCAGTACTTC
CDR3: CSARELDGRETQYF

D: TRBD1
size: -
V: TRBV6-2/TRBV6-3
J: TRBJ2-1
DNA: TGTGCCAGCACCCCCGCCCTCCTAGGGGGCCCGTTCTTC
CDR3: CASTPALLGGPFF

D: -
size: many
V: TRBV10-3
J: TRBJ1-2
DNA: TGTGCCATCAGTGAGACGGGGGGCTCTGGCTACACCTTC
CDR3: CAISETGGSGYTF

D: -
size: many
V: TRBV10-3
J: TRBJ1-2
DNA: TGTGCCATCACCGGGGAATCTGGAGGCCGAGGTGGCTACACCTTC
CDR3: CAITGESGGRGGYTF

D: -
size: many
V: TRBV10-3
J: TRBJ1-1
DNA: TGTGCCATCAGAAGGGAAGGGGACACTGAAGCTTTCTTT
CDR3: CAIRREGDTEAFF

D: -
size: many
V: TRBV5-1
J: TRBJ2-7
DNA: TGCGCCAGCAGTATCCAGGGGGGGCTAGACTCCTACGAGCAGTACTTC
CDR3: CASSIQGGLDSYEQYF

D: TRBD2
size: -
V: TRBV28
J: TRBJ2-2
DNA: TGTGCCAGCAGTTTTAAGGTCGGACTAGCCGGGGAGCTGTTTTTT
CDR3: CASSFKVGLAGELFF

D: TRBD2
size: many
V: TRBV30
J: TRBJ2-1
DNA: TGTGCCTGGACGCCGGGACTAGTAATTGAGCAGTTCTTC
CDR3: CAWTPGLVIEQFF